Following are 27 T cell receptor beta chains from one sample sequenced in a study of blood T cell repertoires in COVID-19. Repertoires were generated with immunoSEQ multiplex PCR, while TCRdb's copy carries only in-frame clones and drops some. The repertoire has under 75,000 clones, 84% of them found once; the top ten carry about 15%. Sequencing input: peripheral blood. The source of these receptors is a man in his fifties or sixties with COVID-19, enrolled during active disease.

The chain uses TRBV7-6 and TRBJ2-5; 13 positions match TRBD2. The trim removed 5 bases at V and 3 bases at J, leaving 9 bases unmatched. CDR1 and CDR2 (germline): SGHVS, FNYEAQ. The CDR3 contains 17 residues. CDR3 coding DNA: TGTGCCAGCAGCCGGATCAGACTAGCGGGAGGTGAAGAGACCCAGTACTTC. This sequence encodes CASSRIRLAGGEETQYF.

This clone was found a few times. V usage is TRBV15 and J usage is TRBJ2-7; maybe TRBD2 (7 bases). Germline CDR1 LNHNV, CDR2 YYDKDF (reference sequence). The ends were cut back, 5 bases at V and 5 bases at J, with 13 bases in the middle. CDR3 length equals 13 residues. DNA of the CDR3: TGTGCCACCAGCCACCGGGGGGCTCACGAGCAGTACTTC. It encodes CATSHRGAHEQYF.

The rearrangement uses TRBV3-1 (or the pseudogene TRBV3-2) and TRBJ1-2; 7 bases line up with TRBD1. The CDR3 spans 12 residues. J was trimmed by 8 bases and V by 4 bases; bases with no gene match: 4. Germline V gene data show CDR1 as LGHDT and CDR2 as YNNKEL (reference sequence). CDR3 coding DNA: TGTGCCAGCAGCCGAGGGACAGAAGGCTACACCTTC. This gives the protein CASSRGTEGYTF.

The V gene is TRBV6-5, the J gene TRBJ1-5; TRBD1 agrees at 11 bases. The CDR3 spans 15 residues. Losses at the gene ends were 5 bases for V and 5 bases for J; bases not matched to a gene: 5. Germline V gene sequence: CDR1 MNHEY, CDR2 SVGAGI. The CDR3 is CASSTRTGGDQPQHF. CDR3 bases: TGTGCCAGCAGTACCCGGACAGGGGGCGATCAGCCCCAGCATTTT.

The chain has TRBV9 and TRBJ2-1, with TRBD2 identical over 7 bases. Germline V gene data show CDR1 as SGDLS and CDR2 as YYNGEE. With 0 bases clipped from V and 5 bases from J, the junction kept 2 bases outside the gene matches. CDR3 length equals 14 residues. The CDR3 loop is CASSVAGGNNEQFF. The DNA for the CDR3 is TGTGCCAGCAGCGTAGCCGGGGGGAACAATGAGCAGTTCTTC.

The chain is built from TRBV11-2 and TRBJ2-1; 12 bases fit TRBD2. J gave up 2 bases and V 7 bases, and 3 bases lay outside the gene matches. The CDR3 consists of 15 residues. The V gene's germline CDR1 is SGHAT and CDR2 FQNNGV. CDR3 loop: CASTRTSGTYNEQFF. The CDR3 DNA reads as TGTGCCAGCACCCGGACTAGCGGGACCTACAATGAGCAGTTCTTC. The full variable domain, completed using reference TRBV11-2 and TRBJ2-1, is EAGVAQSPRYKIIEKRQSVAFWCNPISGHATLYWYQQILGQGPKLLIQFQNNGVVDDSQLPKDRFSAERLKGVDSTLKIQPAKLEDSAVYLCASTRTSGTYNEQFFGPGTRLTVL.

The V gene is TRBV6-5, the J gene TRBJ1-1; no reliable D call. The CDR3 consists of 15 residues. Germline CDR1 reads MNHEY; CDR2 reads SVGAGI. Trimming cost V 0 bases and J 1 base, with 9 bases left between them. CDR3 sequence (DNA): TGTGCCAGCAGTTACTCGACTTTCAGGAACACTGAAGCTTTCTTT. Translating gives CASSYSTFRNTEAFF.

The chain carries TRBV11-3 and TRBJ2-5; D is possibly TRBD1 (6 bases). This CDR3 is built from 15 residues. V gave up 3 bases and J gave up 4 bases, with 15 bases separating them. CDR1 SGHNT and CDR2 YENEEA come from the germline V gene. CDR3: CASSLGQGSAETQYF. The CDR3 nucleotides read TGTGCCAGCAGCTTGGGACAAGGCAGCGCAGAGACCCAGTACTTC.

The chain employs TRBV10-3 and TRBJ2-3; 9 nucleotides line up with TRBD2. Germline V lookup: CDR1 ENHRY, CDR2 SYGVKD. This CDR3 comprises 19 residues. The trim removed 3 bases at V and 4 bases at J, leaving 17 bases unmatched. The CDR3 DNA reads TGTGCCATCAGTGAATTCGGGTCTAGCGGGGAAATTAGCGCAGATACGCAGTATTTT. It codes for CAISEFGSSGEISADTQYF.

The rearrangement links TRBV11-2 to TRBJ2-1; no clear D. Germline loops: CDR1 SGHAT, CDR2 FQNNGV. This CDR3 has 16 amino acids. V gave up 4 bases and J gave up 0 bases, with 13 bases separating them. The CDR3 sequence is CASSSHLGLSYNEQFF. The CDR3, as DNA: TGTGCCAGCAGCTCCCACCTTGGGCTCTCCTACAATGAGCAGTTCTTC.

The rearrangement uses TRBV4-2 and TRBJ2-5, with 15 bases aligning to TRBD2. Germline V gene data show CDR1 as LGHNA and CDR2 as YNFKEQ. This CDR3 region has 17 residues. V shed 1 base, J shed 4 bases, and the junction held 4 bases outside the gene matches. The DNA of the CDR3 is TGTGCCAGCAGCCAAGGGACTAGCGGGAGGGCGTTAGAGACCCAGTACTTC. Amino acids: CASSQGTSGRALETQYF.

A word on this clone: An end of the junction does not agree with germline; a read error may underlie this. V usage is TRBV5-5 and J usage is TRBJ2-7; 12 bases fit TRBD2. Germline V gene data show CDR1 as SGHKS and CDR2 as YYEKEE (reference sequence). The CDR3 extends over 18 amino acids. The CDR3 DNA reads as TGTGCCGGCAGCCATCGGACAGGGACTAGCGGGTGGGTTTACGAGCAGTACTTC. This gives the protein CAGSHRTGTSGWVYEQYF. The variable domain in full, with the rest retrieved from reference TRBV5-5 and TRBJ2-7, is DAGVTQSPTHLIKTRGQQVTLRCSPISGHKSVSWYQQVLGQGPQFIFQYYEKEERGRGNFPDRFSARQFPNYSSELNVNALLLGDSALYLCAGSHRTGTSGWVYEQYFGPGTRLTVT.

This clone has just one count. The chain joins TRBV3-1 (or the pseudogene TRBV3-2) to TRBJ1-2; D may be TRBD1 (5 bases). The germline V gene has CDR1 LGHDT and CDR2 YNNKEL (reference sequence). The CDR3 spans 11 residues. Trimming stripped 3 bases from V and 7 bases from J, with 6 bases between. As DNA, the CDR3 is TGTGCCAGCAGCCAGGGGGGTGGCTACACCTTC. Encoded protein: CASSQGGGYTF.

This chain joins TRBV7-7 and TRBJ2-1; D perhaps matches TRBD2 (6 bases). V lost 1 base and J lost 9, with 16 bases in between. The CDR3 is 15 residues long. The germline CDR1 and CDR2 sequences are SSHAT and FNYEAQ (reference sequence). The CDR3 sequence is CASSLDSGHRSEQFF. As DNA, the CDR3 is TGTGCCAGCAGCTTAGATAGCGGACATCGATCTGAGCAGTTCTTC.

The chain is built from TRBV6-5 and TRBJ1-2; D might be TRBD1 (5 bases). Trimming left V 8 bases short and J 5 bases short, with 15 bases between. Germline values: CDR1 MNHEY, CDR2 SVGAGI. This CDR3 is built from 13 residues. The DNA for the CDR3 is TGTGCCAGCGGAGAGTTGACAGCTTATGGCTACACCTTC. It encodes CASGELTAYGYTF.

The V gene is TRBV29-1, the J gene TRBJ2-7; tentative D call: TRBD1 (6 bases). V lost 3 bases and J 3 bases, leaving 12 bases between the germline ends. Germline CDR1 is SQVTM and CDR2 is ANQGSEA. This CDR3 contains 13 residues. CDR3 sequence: CSVDGPGDYEQYF. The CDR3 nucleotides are TGCAGCGTTGATGGGCCAGGGGACTACGAGCAGTACTTC.

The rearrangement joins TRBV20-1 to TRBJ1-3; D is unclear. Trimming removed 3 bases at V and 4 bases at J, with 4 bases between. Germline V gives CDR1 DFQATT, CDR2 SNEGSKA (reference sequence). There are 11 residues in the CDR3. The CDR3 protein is CSASEGNTIYF. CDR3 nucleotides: TGCAGTGCTAGCGAGGGAAACACCATATATTTT.

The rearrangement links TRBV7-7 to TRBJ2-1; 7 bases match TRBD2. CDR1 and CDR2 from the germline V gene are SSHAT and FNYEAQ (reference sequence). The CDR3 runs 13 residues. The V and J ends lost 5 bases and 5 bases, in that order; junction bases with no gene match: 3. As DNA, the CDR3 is TGTGCCAGCAGCGGAGGGACTAACAATGAGCAGTTCTTC. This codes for CASSGGTNNEQFF. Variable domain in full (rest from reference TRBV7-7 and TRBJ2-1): GAGVSQSPRYKVTKRGQDVTLRCDPISSHATLYWYQQALGQGPEFLTYFNYEAQPDKSGLPSDRFSAERPEGSISTLTIQRTEQRDSAMYRCASSGGTNNEQFFGPGTRLTVL.

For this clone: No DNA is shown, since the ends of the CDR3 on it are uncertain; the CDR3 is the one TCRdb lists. CDR3 sequence: CASSILAGAYEQYF. The chain carries TRBV2 and TRBJ2-7; TRBD2, the table's D call, lacks a check against the DNA. The CDR3 extends over 14 residues, inclusive of both ends. In germline, CDR1 is SNHLY, CDR2 FYNNEI.

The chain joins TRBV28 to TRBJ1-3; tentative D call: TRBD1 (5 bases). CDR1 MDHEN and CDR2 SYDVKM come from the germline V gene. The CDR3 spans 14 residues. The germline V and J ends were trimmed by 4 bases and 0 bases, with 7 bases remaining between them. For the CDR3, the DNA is TGTGCCAGCAGTTGGGGGGGCTCTGGAAACACCATATATTTT. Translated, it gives CASSWGGSGNTIYF.

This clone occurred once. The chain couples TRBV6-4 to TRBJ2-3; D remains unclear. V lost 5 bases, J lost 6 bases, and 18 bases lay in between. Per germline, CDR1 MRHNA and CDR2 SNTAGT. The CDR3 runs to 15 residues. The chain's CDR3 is CASSKAPSNWDTQYF. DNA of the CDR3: TGTGCCAGCAGTAAAGCGCCCTCTAATTGGGATACGCAGTATTTT.

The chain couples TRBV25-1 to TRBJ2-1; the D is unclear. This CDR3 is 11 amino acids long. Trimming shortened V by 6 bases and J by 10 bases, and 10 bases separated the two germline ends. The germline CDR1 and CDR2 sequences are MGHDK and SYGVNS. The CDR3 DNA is TGTGCCAGCAGCGAAAGCGCGGAGCAGTTCTTC. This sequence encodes CASSESAEQFF. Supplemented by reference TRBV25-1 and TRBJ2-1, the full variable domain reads EADIYQTPRYLVIGTGKKITLECSQTMGHDKMYWYQQDPGMELHLIHYSYGVNSTEKGDLSSESTVSRIRTEHFPLTLESARPSHTSQYLCASSESAEQFFGPGTRLTVL.

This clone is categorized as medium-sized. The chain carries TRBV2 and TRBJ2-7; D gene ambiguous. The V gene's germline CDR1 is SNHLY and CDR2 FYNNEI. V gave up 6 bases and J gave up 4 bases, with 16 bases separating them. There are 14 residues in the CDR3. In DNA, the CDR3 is TGTGCCAGCAGGCGATCGGGTCTCAGATACGAGCAGTACTTC. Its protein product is CASRRSGLRYEQYF.

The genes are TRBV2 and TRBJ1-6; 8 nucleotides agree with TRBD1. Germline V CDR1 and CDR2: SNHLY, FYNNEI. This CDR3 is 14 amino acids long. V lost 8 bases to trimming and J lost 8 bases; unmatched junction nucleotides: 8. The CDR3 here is CASDFTGGDSPLHF. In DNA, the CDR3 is TGTGCCAGCGATTTTACAGGGGGAGATTCACCCCTCCACTTT.

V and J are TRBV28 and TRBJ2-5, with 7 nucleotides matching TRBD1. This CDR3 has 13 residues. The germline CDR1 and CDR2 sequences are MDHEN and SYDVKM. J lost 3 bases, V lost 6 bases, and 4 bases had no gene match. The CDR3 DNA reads TGTGCCAGCAGCGAGGGACAGAAAGAGACCCAGTACTTC. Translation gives CASSEGQKETQYF.

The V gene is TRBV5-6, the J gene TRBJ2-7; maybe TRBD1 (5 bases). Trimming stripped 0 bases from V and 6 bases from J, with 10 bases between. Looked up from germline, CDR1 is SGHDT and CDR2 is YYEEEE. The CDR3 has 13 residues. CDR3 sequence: CASSLEGAGEQYF. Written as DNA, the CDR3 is TGTGCCAGCAGCTTGGAAGGGGCTGGCGAGCAGTACTTC.

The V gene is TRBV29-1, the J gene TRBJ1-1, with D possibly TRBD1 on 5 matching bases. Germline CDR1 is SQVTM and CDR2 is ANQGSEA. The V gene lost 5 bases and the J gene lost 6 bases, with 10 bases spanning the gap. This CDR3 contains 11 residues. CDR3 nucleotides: TGCAGCGTTACAGGCGTCTCTGAAGCTTTCTTT. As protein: CSVTGVSEAFF.